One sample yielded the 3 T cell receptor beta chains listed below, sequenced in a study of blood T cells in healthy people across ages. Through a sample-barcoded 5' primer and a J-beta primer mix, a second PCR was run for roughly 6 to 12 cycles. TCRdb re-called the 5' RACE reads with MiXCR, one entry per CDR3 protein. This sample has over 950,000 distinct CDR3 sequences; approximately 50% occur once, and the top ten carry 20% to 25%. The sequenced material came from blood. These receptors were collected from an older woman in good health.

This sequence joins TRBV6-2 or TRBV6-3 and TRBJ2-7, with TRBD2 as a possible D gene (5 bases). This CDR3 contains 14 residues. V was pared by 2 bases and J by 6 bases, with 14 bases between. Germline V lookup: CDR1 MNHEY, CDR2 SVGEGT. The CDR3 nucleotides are TGTGCCAGCAGTTACAAGACTACCCGGGGCGAGCAGTACTTC. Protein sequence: CASSYKTTRGEQYF.

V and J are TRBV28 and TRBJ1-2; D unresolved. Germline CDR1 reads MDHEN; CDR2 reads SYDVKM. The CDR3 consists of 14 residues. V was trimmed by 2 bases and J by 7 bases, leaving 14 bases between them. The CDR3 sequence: CASSLGPWRSGYTF. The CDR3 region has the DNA TGTGCCAGCAGTTTAGGCCCCTGGAGGTCTGGCTACACCTTC.

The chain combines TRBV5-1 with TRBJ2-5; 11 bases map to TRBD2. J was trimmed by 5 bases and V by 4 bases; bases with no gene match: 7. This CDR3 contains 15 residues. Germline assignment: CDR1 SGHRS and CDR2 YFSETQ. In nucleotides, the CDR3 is TGCGCCAGCAGCAAACTAGCGGGAGCGGAGGAGACCCAGTACTTC. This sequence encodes CASSKLAGAEETQYF.